This entry lists 28 T cell receptor beta chains sequenced from one sample in a study of blood T cell repertoires in COVID-19 (dated by TCRdb to 2018 to 2021). Libraries were prepared through the immunoSEQ multiplex PCR assay. Drawn from immuneACCESS, this table holds only the in-frame rearrangements with V and J called that TCRdb kept. Clones are partly lost; checked studies trace under half to an unresolved V gene and leave the rest unexplained. This sample has around 150,000 clones in its table, and over 70% of those were observed once. The leading ten clones occupy roughly 4.9% of the sample. The sample consisted of PBMCs or T cells enriched from blood (not recorded which). These receptors were taken from a man between 70 and 80 years old who had been exposed to COVID-19.

The chain is built from TRBV28 and TRBJ2-7; D perhaps matches TRBD1 (5 bases). V lost 5 bases to trimming and J lost 1 base, with 18 bases between them. The germline CDR1 and CDR2 sequences are MDHEN and SYDVKM. The CDR3 loop spans 16 amino acids. The CDR3 DNA reads TGTGCCAGCAGTCGAGTCCGGGTGGCAGGGTCCTACGAGCAGTACTTC. It specifies CASSRVRVAGSYEQYF.

This sequence joins TRBV28 and TRBJ2-7; no clear D. V dropped 3 bases and J dropped 7 bases, with 13 bases sitting between them. The CDR3 loop spans 13 amino acids. Per the germline V gene, CDR1 is MDHEN and CDR2 is SYDVKM. For the CDR3, the DNA is TGTGCCAGCAGTTTTCCCCCCAGTTCTGAGCAGTACTTC. Translated, it gives CASSFPPSSEQYF.

V usage is TRBV18 and J usage is TRBJ1-6, with 12 nucleotides matching TRBD1. The V segment lost 0 bases and the J segment 9 bases; nucleotides outside the gene matches: 0. The germline V gene encodes CDR1 KGHSH and CDR2 LQKENI. The CDR3 is made up of 15 amino acids. CDR3 residues: CASSPPGQGASPLHF. The CDR3 nucleotides read TGTGCCAGCTCACCACCGGGACAGGGGGCTTCACCCCTCCACTTT.

V usage is TRBV15 and J usage is TRBJ2-3; 13 bases align to TRBD2. Losses at the gene ends were 0 bases for V and 0 bases for J; bases not matched to a gene: 0. The CDR3 is made up of 17 amino acids. Germline loops: CDR1 LNHNV, CDR2 YYDKDF (reference sequence). CDR3 nucleotides: TGTGCCACCAGCAGAGAGGGACTAGCGGGGAGCACAGATACGCAGTATTTT. Translating gives CATSREGLAGSTDTQYF.

The rearrangement links TRBV5-5 to TRBJ2-7; D is ambiguous. The V and J ends lost 0 bases and 2 bases respectively, with 9 bases between them. The CDR3 covers 14 residues. CDR1 and CDR2 (germline): SGHKS, YYEKEE (reference sequence). CDR3 amino acids: CASSLVGTAYEQYF. CDR3 DNA sequence: TGTGCCAGCAGCTTGGTAGGCACAGCCTACGAGCAGTACTTC.

This sequence joins TRBV19 and TRBJ2-6, with D unresolved. Germline V gene data show CDR1 as LNHDA and CDR2 as SQIVND (reference sequence). The CDR3 is 15 residues long. The V end lost 5 bases, the J end lost 0 bases, and 8 bases lay between the germline ends. DNA of the CDR3: TGTGCCAGTAGTTTACTGTACTCTGGGGCCAACGTCCTGACTTTC. Translating gives CASSLLYSGANVLTF.

This chain joins TRBV21-1 and TRBJ1-5; the table calls TRBD1, which could not be checked here. TRBV21-1 represents a pseudogene. The CDR3 totals 17 residues. The CDR3 DNA follows: TGTGCCAGCAGCAATGGGACAGCCCGAAATAGCAATCAGCCCCAGCATTTT. Protein: CASSNGTARNSNQPQHF.

The chain recombines TRBV5-6 with TRBJ2-7, with D possibly matching TRBD1 (6 bases). CDR3 length: 16 residues. CDR1 and CDR2 (germline): SGHDT, YYEEEE. Trimming cost V 4 bases and J 9 bases, with 26 bases left between them. CDR3 residues: CASSSANRDKQHGQYF. For the CDR3, the DNA is TGTGCCAGCAGCAGCGCCAACAGGGACAAGCAGCATGGGCAGTACTTC.

This clone was observed many times. V and J are TRBV7-2 and TRBJ1-1, with 7 bases fitting TRBD1. CDR3 length: 13 residues. The junction had 3 bases not matched to a gene; V was cut back by 7 bases and J by 1 base. Germline CDR1 and CDR2: SGHTA and FQGNSA. CDR3 protein: CASMGQWNTEAFF. The CDR3 coding sequence is TGTGCCAGCATGGGACAGTGGAACACTGAAGCTTTCTTT.

This chain's CDR3 is CASSRKSGTGTVYGYTF. CDR3 bases: TGTGCCAGTAGTAGAAAATCCGGGACAGGGACGGTCTATGGCTACACCTTC. The chain combines TRBV19 with TRBJ1-2, with 9 bases that match TRBD1. This CDR3 has 17 residues. Germline CDR1 LNHDA, CDR2 SQIVND (reference sequence). With V trimmed by 4 bases and J by 4 bases, 13 bases remained unmatched.

The rearrangement links TRBV5-1 to TRBJ1-2; the match to TRBD1 covers 8 bases. The CDR3 is 15 amino acids. With V trimmed by 4 bases and J by 4 bases, 9 bases remained unmatched. Looked up from germline, CDR1 is SGHRS and CDR2 is YFSETQ. DNA for the CDR3: TGCGCCAGCAGCCCGGGGACAGGAGCGCCCTATGGCTACACCTTC. It translates to CASSPGTGAPYGYTF.

The rearrangement uses TRBV7-9 and TRBJ2-7, with D tentatively TRBD1 (6 bases). Germline lookup yields CDR1 SEHNR and CDR2 FQNEAQ (reference sequence). Deletions cut 5 bases from V and 4 bases from J, with 12 bases between. This CDR3 region has 13 residues. The CDR3 protein is CASSPDRTYEQYF. For the CDR3, the DNA is TGTGCCAGCAGCCCCGACAGGACGTACGAGCAGTACTTC.

This clone has a handful of counts. This chain connects TRBV18 to TRBJ2-7; D might be TRBD2 (6 bases). V was clipped by 2 bases and J by 5 bases, with 10 bases between them. In germline, CDR1 is KGHSH, CDR2 LQKENI. The CDR3 loop spans 13 amino acids. The CDR3 spells CASSPGGFHEQYF. In DNA form, the CDR3 reads TGTGCCAGCTCACCAGGGGGGTTCCACGAGCAGTACTTC.

The chain recombines TRBV20-1 with TRBJ2-7; D might be TRBD1 (6 bases). CDR1 is DFQATT, CDR2 SNEGSKA, per germline (reference sequence). Trimming left V 3 bases short and J 0 bases short, with 15 bases between. The CDR3 covers 15 residues. CDR3 sequence reads: CSASGIRGSSYEQYF. As DNA, the CDR3 is TGCAGTGCTAGTGGCATAAGGGGGAGCTCCTACGAGCAGTACTTC.

This chain joins TRBV10-2 and TRBJ2-3; 10 nucleotides line up with TRBD2. Trimming took 6 bases from V and 4 from J; bases not matched to a gene: 7. Germline V gene sequence: CDR1 WSHSY, CDR2 SAAADI. The CDR3 has 15 residues. CDR3 bases: TGCGCCAGCAGCGCACTGAGCGGGAGGGCAGATACGCAGTATTTT. As protein: CASSALSGRADTQYF.

The V and J genes are TRBV5-6 and TRBJ2-1; 8 positions match TRBD2. Looked up from germline, CDR1 is SGHDT and CDR2 is YYEEEE. The CDR3 has 15 amino acids. The J segment lost 5 bases and the V segment lost 5 bases, leaving 9 bases of the junction unmatched. DNA of the CDR3: TGTGCCAGCAGGCGGGGGGCGGTAAAGGACAATGAGCAGTTCTTC. This sequence encodes CASRRGAVKDNEQFF.

The rearrangement joins TRBV6-5 to TRBJ2-7; D might be TRBD1 (5 bases). Germline V gene data show CDR1 as MNHEY and CDR2 as SVGAGI. V was clipped by 2 bases and J by 4 bases, with 9 bases between them. The CDR3 has 13 residues. The chain's CDR3 is CASSYSRGYEQYF. CDR3 in DNA: TGTGCCAGCAGTTACAGTAGGGGTTACGAGCAGTACTTC.

The V gene is TRBV11-2, the J gene TRBJ2-1; maybe TRBD1 (5 bases). Germline V gives CDR1 SGHAT, CDR2 FQNNGV. The CDR3 extends over 16 amino acids. The V end was cut by 1 base, the J end by 2 bases, with 12 bases between. The CDR3 DNA is TGTGCCAGCAGCTTAGTTGCCCAAGGGGCCTACAATGAGCAGTTCTTC. Translation: CASSLVAQGAYNEQFF.

J is TRBJ1-2 and V is TRBV5-1; unclear D gene. The CDR3 has 15 amino acids. The germline V gene has CDR1 SGHRS and CDR2 YFSETQ. V lost 2 bases to trimming and J lost 0 bases, with 11 bases between them. The CDR3, as DNA: TGCGCCAGCAGCTTCTCCACCTCAGCTAACTATGGCTACACCTTC. Amino acid sequence: CASSFSTSANYGYTF.

CDR3 sequence reads: CATSRDPTASYGYTF. As DNA, the CDR3 is TGTGCCACCAGCAGAGATCCCACAGCCAGCTATGGCTACACCTTC. The J gene is TRBJ1-2, the V gene TRBV15; D not certain. The ends were cut back, 0 bases at V and 4 bases at J, with 12 bases in the middle. Germline V gene lookup returns CDR1 LNHNV and CDR2 YYDKDF (reference sequence). The CDR3 has 15 residues.

J is TRBJ1-1 and V is TRBV5-5; 9 bases fit TRBD1. V shed 1 base, J shed 4 bases, and the junction held 2 bases outside the gene matches. Germline CDR1 and CDR2: SGHKS and YYEKEE (reference sequence). The CDR3 is 14 amino acids. The CDR3 DNA follows: TGTGCCAGCAGCTTGCGGGACAGGGTCACTGAAGCTTTCTTT. It yields the protein CASSLRDRVTEAFF.

V and J are TRBV19 and TRBJ2-7; 7 bases agree with TRBD1. V lost 4 bases and J lost 1; bases outside the gene matches: 7. CDR1 is LNHDA and CDR2 is SQIVND in the germline V gene (reference sequence). The CDR3 extends over 15 amino acids. CDR3: CASSTAGTASYEQYF. CDR3 bases: TGTGCCAGTAGTACCGCCGGGACAGCTTCCTACGAGCAGTACTTC.

V gene TRBV6-5 combines with J gene TRBJ1-2; D is possibly TRBD1 (6 bases). This CDR3 contains 14 residues. V lost 0 bases to trimming and J lost 8 bases, with 13 bases between them. Germline V lookup: CDR1 MNHEY, CDR2 SVGAGI. CDR3 DNA: TGTGCCAGCAGTTACTCGAACAGGGCGCAAGGCTACACCTTC. Encoded protein: CASSYSNRAQGYTF.

The sample holds a few counts of this clone. The gene calls are TRBV19 and TRBJ2-7; TRBD1 might be the D (6 bases). There are 15 residues in the CDR3. The germline V gene encodes CDR1 LNHDA and CDR2 SQIVND (reference sequence). V shed 4 bases and J shed 2 bases, with 15 bases lying between them. The CDR3 sequence is CASSNARGYPYEQYF. The DNA for the CDR3 is TGTGCCAGTAGTAACGCCAGGGGCTACCCCTACGAGCAGTACTTC.

The CDR3: CARSRPCDRNFNYGYTF. The CDR3 DNA follows: TGTGCCAGAAGCCGCCCCTGCGACAGGAACTTCAACTATGGCTACACCTTC. The chain is built from TRBV5-3 and TRBJ1-2; D is possibly TRBD1 (6 bases). TRBV5-3 is identified as an open reading frame with a role that is uncertain. V was pared by 4 bases and J by 2 bases, with 21 bases between. The CDR3 loop spans 17 amino acids.

The chain employs TRBV6-1 and TRBJ2-5, with 8 bases lining up with TRBD1. J lost 5 bases, V lost 3 bases, and 5 bases had no gene match. The CDR3 has 14 residues. The germline V gene encodes CDR1 MNHNS and CDR2 SASEGT. The CDR3 sequence is CASSDDRGYETQYF. DNA of the CDR3: TGTGCCAGCAGTGACGACAGGGGTTACGAGACCCAGTACTTC.

V gene TRBV19 combines with J gene TRBJ1-5, with D possibly being TRBD1 (6 bases). Trimming took 6 bases from V and 5 from J, leaving 14 bases between them. From germline, CDR1 is LNHDA and CDR2 SQIVND (reference sequence). The length of the CDR3 is 14 residues. CDR3 amino acids: CASSRLGGYQPQHF. CDR3 DNA: TGTGCCAGTAGCCGTTTAGGGGGATATCAGCCCCAGCATTTT. Looking up the rest from reference TRBV19 and TRBJ1-5 gives the full variable domain: DGGITQSPKYLFRKEGQNVTLSCEQNLNHDAMYWYRQDPGQGLRLIYYSQIVNDFQKGDIAEGYSVSREKKESFPLTVTSAQKNPTAFYLCASSRLGGYQPQHFGDGTRLSIL.

This chain joins TRBV7-2 and TRBJ1-4; D uncertain. In germline, CDR1 is SGHTA, CDR2 FQGNSA. V lost 5 bases to trimming and J lost 12 bases, with 16 bases between them. The CDR3 runs 13 residues. Here the CDR3 DNA reads TGTGCCAGCAGCCTCGTTCCCCCGCCGGAACTGTTTTTT. Its protein product is CASSLVPPPELFF.